A single sample is the source of the 20 T cell receptor beta chains below, sequenced in a study of patients and donors after allogeneic stem cell transplantation (dated by TCRdb to the early 2020s). Receptors were amplified or captured by RT-PCR. TCRdb names NextSeq 550 as the instrument used. Using fastp trimming at Q25 and MiXCR clonotype assembly, TCRdb reanalyzed the public sequencing data and kept in-frame beta chains. Rows with one shared CDR3 protein collapse into an entry with the most common genes and DNA. Here the sample has roughly 200,000 distinct CDR3 sequences; 40% to 45% occur a single time. The ten largest clones represent approximately 32% of the sample. Sequencing used blood, either unsorted or a sorted T cell fraction (not recorded which). These receptors were taken from a human donor who was either an allogeneic HSCT recipient or a stem cell or donor lymphocyte infusion donor (not recorded which). It is not recorded whose cells these are; they may come from a transplant donor.

This sequence joins TRBV7-6 and TRBJ1-5; D not resolved. Germline V lookup: CDR1 SGHVS, CDR2 FNYEAQ. This CDR3 contains 15 residues. The V and J ends lost 1 base and 0 bases respectively, with 7 bases between them. The DNA of the CDR3 is TGTGCCAGCAGCTTAGTTCCGGATAGCAATCAGCCCCAGCATTTT. This sequence encodes CASSLVPDSNQPQHF. The variable domain in full, with the rest retrieved from reference TRBV7-6 and TRBJ1-5, is GAGVSQSPRYKVTKRGQDVALRCDPISGHVSLYWYRQALGQGPEFLTYFNYEAQQDKSGLPNDRFSAERPEGSISTLTIQRTEQRDSAMYRCASSLVPDSNQPQHFGDGTRLSIL.

There are a few counts of this clonotype. The chain couples TRBV10-2 to TRBJ1-1; 8 positions match TRBD1. The CDR3 spans 17 residues. The germline V gene encodes CDR1 WSHSY and CDR2 SAAADI. The V and J ends lost 1 base and 1 base, in that order; junction bases with no gene match: 8. Here the CDR3 reads CASSEYRDRRANTEAFF. The CDR3 nucleotides read TGCGCCAGCAGTGAGTACCGGGACAGGCGAGCGAACACTGAAGCTTTCTTT.

This clonotype was seen only a few times. The J gene is TRBJ1-6, the V gene TRBV7-2, with 9 nucleotides matching TRBD1. Germline V gene lookup returns CDR1 SGHTA and CDR2 FQGNSA. CDR3 length: 14 residues. J gave up 7 bases and V 6 bases, and 4 bases lay outside the gene matches. The CDR3 spells CASRLDRGNSPLHF. CDR3 DNA sequence: TGTGCCAGCAGATTGGACAGGGGCAATTCACCCCTCCACTTT. Combining the CDR3 with reference TRBV7-2 and TRBJ1-6 gives the whole variable domain GAGVSQSPSNKVTEKGKDVELRCDPISGHTALYWYRQSLGQGLEFLIYFQGNSAPDKSGLPSDRFSAERTGGSVSTLTIQRTQQEDSAVYLCASRLDRGNSPLHFGNGTRLTVT.

The chain carries TRBV24-1 and TRBJ2-7; the match to TRBD1 covers 9 bases. The CDR3 is 14 residues long. Germline lookup yields CDR1 KGHDR and CDR2 SFDVKD. With V trimmed by 3 bases and J by 5 bases, 4 bases remained unmatched. CDR3 DNA sequence: TGTGCCACCAGTGATGGGACAGGGAAGAACGAGCAGTACTTC. Protein: CATSDGTGKNEQYF.

CDR3: CASSLSTGTLLNTIYF. CDR3 DNA: TGTGCCAGCAGCTTATCCACAGGGACTCTACTAAACACCATATATTTT. The rearrangement links TRBV7-9 to TRBJ1-3, with D maybe TRBD1 (6 bases). CDR1 is SEHNR and CDR2 is FQNEAQ in the germline V gene (reference sequence). The CDR3 has 16 amino acids. The V and J ends lost 2 bases and 6 bases respectively, with 17 bases between them.

The J gene is TRBJ2-2, the V gene TRBV20-1; D is possibly TRBD1 (5 bases). Germline V gene sequence: CDR1 DFQATT, CDR2 SNEGSKA (reference sequence). The V end lost 4 bases, the J end lost 0 bases, and 12 bases lay between the germline ends. This CDR3 is built from 15 residues. This chain's CDR3 is CSATVQGPNTGELFF. For the CDR3, the DNA is TGCAGTGCTACGGTTCAGGGTCCGAACACCGGGGAGCTGTTTTTT.

The chain combines TRBV20-1 with TRBJ2-2, with TRBD2 identical over 8 bases. This CDR3 has 15 amino acids. The trim removed 1 base at V and 4 bases at J, leaving 5 bases unmatched. CDR1 and CDR2 from the germline V gene are DFQATT and SNEGSKA (reference sequence). The CDR3 bases are TGCAGTGCTAGAGCAAGACTAGCGAGCACCGGGGAGCTGTTTTTT. This encodes CSARARLASTGELFF.

V and J are TRBV14 and TRBJ2-7; no reliable D call. V was cut by 3 bases and J by 2 bases, with 5 bases left in between. Germline V gene sequence: CDR1 SGHDN, CDR2 FVKESK. This CDR3 is 12 amino acids long. CDR3: CASSQATYEQYF. Written as DNA, the CDR3 is TGTGCCAGCAGCCAGGCCACCTACGAGCAGTACTTC.

This clonotype was seen only a few times. The rearrangement uses TRBV6-5 and TRBJ2-2, with TRBD2 matching over 8 bases. The ends lost 6 bases at V and 6 bases at J; junction bases unmatched: 6. CDR3 length: 14 amino acids. Germline values: CDR1 MNHEY, CDR2 SVGAGI. CDR3 DNA: TGTGCCAGCAGGACCGGGACTAGTTCCGGGGAGCTGTTTTTT. Encoded protein: CASRTGTSSGELFF.

This clonotype was counted between two and nine times. The chain links TRBV28 to TRBJ1-2; a weak D match, TRBD1 (6 bases). The length of the CDR3 is 13 residues. The V and J ends lost 7 bases and 3 bases respectively, with 12 bases between them. CDR1 and CDR2 (germline): MDHEN, SYDVKM. The CDR3 DNA is TGTGCCAGCACCCAAGGGGGTGACTATGGCTACACCTTC. Translated: CASTQGGDYGYTF.

The V and J genes are TRBV14 and TRBJ2-7, with 7 bases identical to TRBD2. The J segment lost 3 bases and the V segment lost 4 bases, leaving 3 bases of the junction unmatched. Germline loops: CDR1 SGHDN, CDR2 FVKESK. The CDR3 covers 13 residues. The CDR3 region is CASSPPGGYEQYF. CDR3 DNA: TGTGCCAGCAGCCCCCCGGGAGGCTACGAGCAGTACTTC.

The V call is TRBV29-1, the J call TRBJ2-2, with TRBD1 as a possible D gene (6 bases). CDR1 and CDR2 from the germline V gene are SQVTM and ANQGSEA. Trimming left V 4 bases short and J 0 bases short, with 12 bases between. CDR3 length: 15 residues. Written as DNA, the CDR3 is TGCAGCGTTGTAAGGGGGTCTACGAACACCGGGGAGCTGTTTTTT. Its translation: CSVVRGSTNTGELFF.

This clonotype appeared many times. This sequence joins TRBV6-4 and TRBJ1-1; tentative D call: TRBD1 (6 bases). Per the germline V gene, CDR1 is MRHNA and CDR2 is SNTAGT. Trimming pared 6 bases from V and 1 base from J, leaving 9 bases between. CDR3 length: 13 amino acids. The CDR3 sequence: CASSEGGNTEAFF. DNA of the CDR3: TGTGCCAGCAGCGAAGGGGGGAACACTGAAGCTTTCTTT.

The chain links TRBV7-9 to TRBJ1-1; D is uncertain. V lost 0 bases and J 0 bases, leaving 8 bases between the germline ends. Germline-derived CDR1 and CDR2 are SEHNR and FQNEAQ (reference sequence). This CDR3 spans 15 amino acids. The CDR3 region has the DNA TGTGCCAGCAGCTTAGCAGCTCCTATGAACACTGAAGCTTTCTTT. Translation: CASSLAAPMNTEAFF.

CDR3 sequence: CASSSGLGTEAFF. CDR3 coding DNA: TGTGCCAGCAGTTCAGGGCTAGGCACTGAAGCTTTCTTT. This rearrangement joins TRBV12-3 or TRBV12-4 to TRBJ1-1; D is perhaps TRBD1 (5 bases). CDR3 length equals 13 residues. V was cut by 4 bases and J by 4 bases, with 10 bases left in between.

V usage is TRBV7-3 and J usage is TRBJ2-2; TRBD2 matches 10 bases. Germline lookup yields CDR1 SGHTA and CDR2 FQGTGA. This CDR3 has 16 amino acids. Germline trimming cut 5 bases from V and 7 bases from J; bases unmatched to any gene: 10. The CDR3 DNA reads TGTGCCAGCAGCCCTGTGAGCGGGAGGGCCGGCGGGGAGCTGTTTTTT. Translating it yields CASSPVSGRAGGELFF.

This chain joins TRBV20-1 and TRBJ2-3, with 15 bases aligning to TRBD2. CDR1 DFQATT and CDR2 SNEGSKA come from the germline V gene (reference sequence). The CDR3 consists of 16 residues. V was pared by 4 bases and J by 0 bases, with 2 bases of the junction left unmatched. Here the CDR3 DNA reads TGCAGTGCTATAGGGACTAGCGGGAGGAGCACAGATACGCAGTATTTT. Protein product: CSAIGTSGRSTDTQYF.

The chain combines TRBV28 with TRBJ1-1; TRBD1 is a possible D gene (6 bases). Between the trimmed V and J ends, which lost 5 bases and 10 bases, there was a span of 14 bases. The CDR3 spans 12 residues. Germline CDR1 and CDR2: MDHEN and SYDVKM. CDR3 bases: TGTGCCAGCAGTAGGGGGGGCTTGGTAGCTTTCTTT. It encodes CASSRGGLVAFF.

The chain has TRBV9 and TRBJ1-1; no firm D call. This CDR3 contains 15 residues. Germline CDR1 is SGDLS and CDR2 is YYNGEE. Trimming cost V 5 bases and J 1 base, with 15 bases left between them. CDR3 nucleotide sequence: TGTGCCAGCAGTGATGTGGGCTCGGGGAACACTGAAGCTTTCTTT. This encodes CASSDVGSGNTEAFF. Full variable domain (rest looked up from reference TRBV9 and TRBJ1-1): DSGVTQTPKHLITATGQRVTLRCSPRSGDLSVYWYQQSLDQGLQFLIQYYNGEERAKGNILERFSAQQFPDLHSELNLSSLELGDSALYFCASSDVGSGNTEAFFGQGTRLTVV.

J is TRBJ1-1 and V is TRBV9; D possibly corresponds to TRBD1 (5 bases). Germline CDR1 SGDLS, CDR2 YYNGEE. The CDR3 is 15 amino acids. V was pared by 3 bases and J by 7 bases, with 19 bases between. CDR3 nucleotide sequence: TGTGCCAGCAGCGCCTACGTCGGGGGGATTCATGAAGCTTTCTTT. Protein product: CASSAYVGGIHEAFF.